This passage covers 5 T cell receptor beta chains from one sample sequenced in a study of CD8 T cells in Susac syndrome. It was with random hexamers that roughly 0.45 to 1 ug RNA was reverse transcribed. TCRdb reprocessed the immunoSEQ multiplex PCR reads with MiXCR, giving one entry per CDR3 protein. Of roughly 400,000 distinct CDR3 sequences in the sample, around 85% were seen once. The source material was CD8+ T cells from PBMCs. The receptors shown here come from a human donor with multiple sclerosis.

The chain joins TRBV11-1 to TRBJ1-5, with D possibly TRBD1 on 5 matching bases. Germline V lookup: CDR1 SGHAT, CDR2 FQDESV (reference sequence). The V gene lost 5 bases and the J gene lost 0 bases, with 26 bases spanning the gap. The CDR3 is 20 amino acids. The CDR3 DNA reads as TGTGCCAGCAGCCGAGGCCCGGCCCCGGATAGGACACATAGCAATCAGCCCCAGCATTTT. It is translated as CASSRGPAPDRTHSNQPQHF.

This chain joins TRBV5-6 and TRBJ2-2; 7 nucleotides match TRBD1. Trimming removed 4 bases from V and 3 bases from J; junction bases left unmatched: 12. The CDR3 runs to 17 residues. Germline loops: CDR1 SGHDT, CDR2 YYEEEE. The CDR3 sequence: CASSSDRVDSDTGELFF. The CDR3 DNA sequence: TGTGCCAGCAGCAGTGACAGGGTCGACAGTGACACCGGGGAGCTGTTTTTT.

This clonotype has just one count. The CDR3 coding sequence is TGTGCCAGCAGTTATGGGACAGGGTACGATGAGCAGTTCTTC. Its translation is CASSYGTGYDEQFF. This sequence joins TRBV27 and TRBJ2-1, with 9 bases that match TRBD1. The germline CDR1 and CDR2 sequences are MNHEY and SMNVEV (reference sequence). The CDR3 extends over 14 amino acids. With V trimmed by 4 bases and J by 8 bases, 6 bases remained unmatched.

The CDR3 nucleotides read TGCGCCAGCAGCCCCATCAGCCGCGGTTCCTACAATGAGCAGTTCTTC. Translated: CASSPISRGSYNEQFF. The rearrangement joins TRBV4-1 to TRBJ2-1; no firm D call. Germline V gene data show CDR1 as MGHRA and CDR2 as YSYEKL. CDR3 size: 16 residues. Trimming removed 4 bases at V and 1 base at J, with 14 bases between.

The chain links TRBV13 to TRBJ2-7; D is unclear. The germline V gene has CDR1 PRHDT and CDR2 FYEKMQ (reference sequence). The CDR3 extends over 13 amino acids. Trimming left V 5 bases short and J 6 bases short, with 14 bases between. This CDR3 reads CASSLRGPTEQYF. CDR3 DNA sequence: TGTGCCAGCAGCCTTCGCGGCCCTACCGAGCAGTACTTC.